This TCR beta chain is from a study of blood T cell repertoires in COVID-19. Background on the study: COVID-19 samples collected from the United States, Italy and Spain covered acute and convalescent phases.

Here immunoSEQ multiplex PCR was the method, and the copy in TCRdb shows in-frame clones only, minus some. The repertoire includes some 150,000 clones, 85% to 90% of them detected once, and approximately 15% sits in the top ten. CDR1 and CDR2 from the germline V gene are MNHEY and SVGAGI. V gave up 5 bases and J gave up 2 bases; unmatched junction bases: 3. The CDR3 has 14 residues. The receptor was isolated from a woman aged 35 to 49 with acute or convalescent COVID-19. The material sequenced was peripheral blood. The chain has TRBV6-5 and TRBJ1-2, with 9 bases identical to TRBD1. Here the CDR3 reads CASSTGGRNYGYTF. The DNA for the CDR3 is TGTGCCAGCAGTACAGGGGGCCGGAACTATGGCTACACCTTC.